This T cell receptor (beta chain) was captured by sequencing in a study of blood T cell repertoires in COVID-19 (dated by TCRdb to 2019 to 2021). Regarding the complete study: Collaborator samples came from the United States, Italy and Spain and covered acute and convalescent phases of COVID-19. A freely available public database, intended as a resource for researchers studying the immune response to SARS-CoV-2, is where the repertoires were released. Samples were obtained from the ongoing ImmuneRACE study (first 160 participants) and from some 1,200 subjects provided by 6 global collaborators. Subjects who had been exposed to COVID-19, were actively infected with it, or had recovered from it provided the deeply sampled blood TCRbeta repertoires that made up the dataset. A de-identified subject ID, COVID-19 status, age in years and sex were almost always included in the sample metadata. Where available, HLA class I and class II types were taken from metadata supplied by the sample provider and were not determined by assay-based typing. The material from the prospective study consisted of cDNA or gDNA derived from T cells, B-cell-depleted T cells, or PBMCs. Overall results and qualifications from the work: Clinical and demographic metadata were provided uncurated, with the amount varying by source and participant.

As concerns this clone: The antigen it binds to is not known. No much larger clone exists at a distance of one base, and base qualities are not known.

V has 2 bases trimmed and J has 9 bases trimmed; junction bases matching no gene number 8. Reading from cysteine to phenylalanine, the CDR3 counts 15 amino acids. Only the CDR3 portion is preserved as DNA: 45 bases, with reading frame beginning at the first base. From a lookup of the germline V gene (reference sequence), CDR1 and CDR2 are PRHDT and FYEKMQ. Whole blood was collected in K2EDTA tubes by collaborating institutions according to the institutions' own protocols. For TCRbeta analysis, collaborator samples were shipped as frozen whole blood, as isolated PBMCs, or as DNA extracted from either sample type. TCRbeta CDR3 regions were amplified from genomic DNA using the immunoSEQ Assay, a bias-controlled multiplex PCR. The study's processing was this. The number of nucleated cells in each sample was estimated from the amplification of reference gene primers within the assay. To quantify the absolute abundance of each unique TCRbeta CDR3 rearrangement, sequence reads were collapsed and filtered. For each sample, productive Simpson clonality was calculated by taking the square root of Simpson's diversity index across productive rearrangements. TCRdb provides this immuneACCESS table in a form limited to in-frame rearrangements. Some clones are lacking; in checked studies, under half of them reflect an unresolved V gene, and why the rest are absent is not known. That table supplies the V and J calls and clone size; D and trimming were determined from the DNA. Counted in this sample were a few hundred thousand clones; around 86% of them appeared once. Around 2.9% of the sample is in the top ten clones.

Sequencing used peripheral blood. The origin of this receptor is a human donor in a cohort sampled during active COVID-19. This receptor chain uses TRBV13 and TRBJ2-4, with 9 bases aligning to TRBD2. The base sequence is TGTGCCAGCAGCTTACGGCGGGGGGGCGGAGTCATTCAGTACTTC. Its product reads: CASSLRRGGGVIQYF.